This is a list of T cell receptor beta chains from one sample in a study of blood T cell repertoires in COVID-19. Some clones are missing from TCRdb's copy, which holds only in-frame ones; the method was immunoSEQ multiplex PCR. Of fewer than 250,000 clones in the sample, 80% to 90% are singletons; the top ten hold around 2.6%. Material: PBMCs or T cells enriched from blood (not recorded which). The receptor source for this set is a woman in her 30s with acute COVID-19. Each CDR3 is given with its conserved first and last residue. A D gene is named only where the DNA matches it firmly. Only part of the rows carry a size: once, few, many, or a class if the clone is expanded.

>TRBV12-3/TRBV12-4|few|NA|TRBJ1-2
TGTGCCAGCAGTCGCCGGGAGTACTATGGCTACACCTTC
CASSRREYYGYTF
>TRBV7-2|many|NA|TRBJ1-5
TGTGCCAGCAGCCTTCGGGACTCAAATCAGCCCCAGCATTTT
CASSLRDSNQPQHF
>TRBV15|NA|NA|TRBJ2-2
TGTGCCACCAGCAGAGGGACTATCTCGCACACCGGGGAGCTGTTTTTT
CATSRGTISHTGELFF
>TRBV27|once|NA|TRBJ1-6
TGTGCCAGCAGTCCGTTCAGCTCCTATAATTCACCCCTCCACTTT
CASSPFSSYNSPLHF
>TRBV30|few|TRBD1|TRBJ1-1
TGTGCCTGGAGTGTACAGGGGGCTATGAACACTGAAGCTTTCTTT
CAWSVQGAMNTEAFF
>TRBV18|NA|NA|TRBJ1-3
TGTGCCAGCTCACCGACAGTATTGGCTGGAAACACCATATATTTT
CASSPTVLAGNTIYF
>TRBV30|NA|NA|TRBJ2-1
TGTGCCTGGGTCGGGAACAATGAGCAGTTCTTC
CAWVGNNEQFF
>TRBV27|NA|NA|TRBJ2-6
TGTGCCAGCAGTTTATCGTTAACTGGGGCCAACGTCCTGACTTTC
CASSLSLTGANVLTF
>TRBV3-1/TRBV3-2|NA|NA|TRBJ1-2
TGTGCCAGCAGACTTCGCGGGGAAATCTATGGCTACACCTTC
CASRLRGEIYGYTF
>TRBV14|once|TRBD1|TRBJ2-3
TGTGCCGACCACGTCCGGGACAGAATCACAGATACGCAGTATTTT
CADHVRDRITDTQYF
>TRBV12-3/TRBV12-4|NA|TRBD1|TRBJ1-4
TGTGCCAGCAGCTCTTTGGCAGGGGGGAAACTGTTTTTT
CASSSLAGGKLFF
>TRBV5-4|NA|NA|TRBJ1-4
TGTGCCAGCAGCGCAACAGGCGACACAACTAATGAAAAACTGTTTTTT
CASSATGDTTNEKLFF
>TRBV7-8|once|NA|TRBJ2-7
TGTGCCAGCAGCTCCACTAGGAACCCATACCACGAGCAGTACTTC
CASSSTRNPYHEQYF
>TRBV19|many|NA|TRBJ2-3
TGTGCCAGTATGCGGGATTTTACGGCCACAGATACGCAGTATTTT
CASMRDFTATDTQYF
>TRBV5-1|once|NA|TRBJ1-2
TGCGCCAGCAGCTTGGGGACACAGGGTACTGGCTACACCTTC
CASSLGTQGTGYTF
>TRBV3-1/TRBV3-2|NA|NA|TRBJ1-2
TGTGCCAGCAGCCACACCACCCAGGGAGGCTATGGCTACACCTTC
CASSHTTQGGYGYTF
>TRBV10-3|NA|TRBD1|TRBJ1-2
TGTGCCACCATGCCGGGACAGGGGGCAAGATACTATGGCTACACCTTC
CATMPGQGARYYGYTF
>TRBV11-2|NA|TRBD2|TRBJ2-5
TGTGCCAGCAGTTCCTCCCCAAGACTAGCGGGGGAGCATAAAGAGAACCAGTACTTC
CASSSSPRLAGEHKENQYF